Each of the 3 T cell receptor beta chains below was sequenced from the same sample in a study of CD8+CD57+ T cells in acquired aplastic anemia. For CDR3 and TCR beta VDJ profiling, genomic DNA was the template used. TCRdb re-called the reads with MiXCR, one entry per CDR3 protein. Of around 190,000 distinct CDR3 sequences listed, approximately 50% were seen once; the top ten hold more than 15%. The sample was sorted CD4+, CD8+, or CD8+CD57+ T cells (not recorded which) from PBMCs. The receptor source for this set is a human donor in good health, serving as a control.

This clonotype has more than one count but fewer than ten. V is TRBV20-1 and J is TRBJ2-7; D not certain. The CDR3 is 14 amino acids. Germline V gene data show CDR1 as DFQATT and CDR2 as SNEGSKA (reference sequence). Trimming cost V 1 base and J 4 bases, with 14 bases left between them. The CDR3 nucleotides are TGCAGTGCTAGAGGTCCCCTCAGTAGTTACGAGCAGTACTTC. Translation: CSARGPLSSYEQYF.

The genes are TRBV4-3 and TRBJ1-1; TRBD1 is a possible D gene (5 bases). Trimming removed 8 bases at V and 5 bases at J, with 12 bases between. Per germline, CDR1 LGHNA and CDR2 YSLEER. There are 12 residues in the CDR3. CDR3 nucleotides: TGCGCCAGCGGGGCGGGTGAGACTGAAGCTTTCTTT. Residues: CASGAGETEAFF.

This sequence joins TRBV29-1 and TRBJ1-6, with a tentative D call TRBD1 (6 bases). V was pared by 3 bases and J by 6 bases, with 9 bases between. This CDR3 has 13 residues. CDR1 and CDR2 from the germline V gene are SQVTM and ANQGSEA. The CDR3 bases are TGCAGCGTTGACGGGGGGGCTAATTCACCCCTCCACTTT. Amino acids: CSVDGGANSPLHF.